The 2 T cell receptor beta chains presented below share a single source sample, sequenced in a study of Ad26.COV2.S vaccination and SARS-CoV-2 variants. The treatment is: approximately 18 received Ad26.COV2.S at low or high dose, single or two shots; a few received placebo; per-sample allocation not given. Specimens were obtained on day 63 following the first vaccine or placebo injection. The method was immunoSEQ multiplex PCR; TCRdb's version includes in-frame clones alone and lacks a portion of them. The sample shows roughly 350,000 clones, less than 90% of them seen only once. The starting material was peripheral blood, obtained in a trial of Ad26.COV2.S vaccine versus placebo. The receptors derive from a person aged 18-60 years who received the Ad26.COV2.S COVID-19 vaccine or a placebo.

This clone was seen once. This chain links TRBV7-2 with TRBJ2-7; tentatively, D is TRBD1 (6 bases). The germline V gene has CDR1 SGHTA and CDR2 FQGNSA. The CDR3 runs 14 residues. Trimming took off 5 bases at V and 2 bases at J, with 13 bases between the two ends. The CDR3 DNA reads TGTGCCAGCAGCCGGGACAACCAAGCCTACGAGCAGTACTTC. Translating it yields CASSRDNQAYEQYF.

The chain joins TRBV18 to TRBJ1-5, with 7 bases that match TRBD1. J was trimmed by 6 bases and V by 6 bases; bases with no gene match: 14. This CDR3 is built from 16 residues. Germline CDR1 KGHSH, CDR2 LQKENI. The CDR3 bases are TGTGCCAGCTCTCTGTTCAGGGGGGATAGACTTCAGCCCCAGCATTTT. It is translated as CASSLFRGDRLQPQHF.